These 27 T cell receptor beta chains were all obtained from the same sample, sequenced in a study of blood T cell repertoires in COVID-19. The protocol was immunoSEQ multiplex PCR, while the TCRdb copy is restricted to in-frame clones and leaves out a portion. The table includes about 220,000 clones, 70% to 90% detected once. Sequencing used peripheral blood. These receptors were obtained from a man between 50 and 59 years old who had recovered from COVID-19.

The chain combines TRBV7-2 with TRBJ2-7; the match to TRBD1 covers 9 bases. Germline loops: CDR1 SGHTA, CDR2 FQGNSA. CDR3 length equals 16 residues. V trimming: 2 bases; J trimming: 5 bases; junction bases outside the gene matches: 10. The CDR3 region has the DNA TGTGCCAGCAGCTTAACCCGGACAGGGGTATTGAACGAGCAGTACTTC. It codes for CASSLTRTGVLNEQYF.

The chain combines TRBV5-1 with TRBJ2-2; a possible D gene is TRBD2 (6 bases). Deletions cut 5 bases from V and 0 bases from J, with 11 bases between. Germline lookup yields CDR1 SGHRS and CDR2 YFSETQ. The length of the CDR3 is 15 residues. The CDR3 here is CASRALATNTGELFF. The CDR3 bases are TGCGCCAGCAGGGCACTAGCCACGAACACCGGGGAGCTGTTTTTT. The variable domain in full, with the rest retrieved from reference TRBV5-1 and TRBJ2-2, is KAGVTQTPRYLIKTRGQQVTLSCSPISGHRSVSWYQQTPGQGLQFLFEYFSETQRNKGNFPGRFSGRQFSNSRSEMNVSTLELGDSALYLCASRALATNTGELFFGEGSRLTVL.

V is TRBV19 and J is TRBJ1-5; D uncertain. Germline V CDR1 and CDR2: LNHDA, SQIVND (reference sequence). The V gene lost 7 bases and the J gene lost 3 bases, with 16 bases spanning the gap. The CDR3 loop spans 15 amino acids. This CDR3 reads CASKIDGAPNQPQHF. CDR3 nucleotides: TGTGCCAGTAAAATAGACGGAGCCCCCAATCAGCCCCAGCATTTT.

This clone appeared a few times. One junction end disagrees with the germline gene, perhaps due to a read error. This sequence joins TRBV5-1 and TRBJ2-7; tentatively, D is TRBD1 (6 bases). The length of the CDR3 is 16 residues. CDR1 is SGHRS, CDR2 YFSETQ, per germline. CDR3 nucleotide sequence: TGCGCCAGCGGCTTGGGACCGGGACAAGTATCCTACGAGCAGTACTTC. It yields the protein CASGLGPGQVSYEQYF.

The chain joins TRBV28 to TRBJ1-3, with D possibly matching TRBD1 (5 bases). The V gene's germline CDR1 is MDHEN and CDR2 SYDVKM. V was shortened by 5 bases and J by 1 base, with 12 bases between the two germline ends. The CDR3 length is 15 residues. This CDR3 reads CASSPIGTSGNTIYF. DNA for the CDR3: TGTGCCAGCAGTCCTATTGGGACTTCTGGAAACACCATATATTTT. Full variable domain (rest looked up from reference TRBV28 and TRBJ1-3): DVKVTQSSRYLVKRTGEKVFLECVQDMDHENMFWYRQDPGLGLRLIYFSYDVKMKEKGDIPEGYSVSREKKERFSLILESASTNQTSMYLCASSPIGTSGNTIYFGEGSWLTVV.

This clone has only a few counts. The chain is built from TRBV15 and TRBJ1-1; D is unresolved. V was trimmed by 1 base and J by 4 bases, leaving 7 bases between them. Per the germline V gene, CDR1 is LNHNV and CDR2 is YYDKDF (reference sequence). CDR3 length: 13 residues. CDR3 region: CATSRVPVTEAFF. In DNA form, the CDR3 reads TGTGCCACCAGCAGAGTTCCGGTCACTGAAGCTTTCTTT.

The CDR3 here is CASTPKDRGAYEQYF. CDR3 nucleotides: TGTGCCAGCACTCCAAAGGACAGGGGTGCCTACGAGCAGTACTTC. V gene TRBV28 combines with J gene TRBJ2-7, with 9 bases lining up with TRBD1. Losses at the gene ends were 7 bases for V and 2 bases for J; bases not matched to a gene: 9. Germline assignment: CDR1 MDHEN and CDR2 SYDVKM. CDR3 length: 15 amino acids. The full variable domain, its missing parts supplied by reference TRBV28 and TRBJ2-7, is DVKVTQSSRYLVKRTGEKVFLECVQDMDHENMFWYRQDPGLGLRLIYFSYDVKMKEKGDIPEGYSVSREKKERFSLILESASTNQTSMYLCASTPKDRGAYEQYFGPGTRLTVT.

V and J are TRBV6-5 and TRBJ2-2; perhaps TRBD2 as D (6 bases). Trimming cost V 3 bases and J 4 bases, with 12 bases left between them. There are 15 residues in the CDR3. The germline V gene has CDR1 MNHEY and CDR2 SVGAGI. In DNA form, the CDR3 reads TGTGCCAGCAGTTATTACCAGGGAGGCACCGGGGAGCTGTTTTTT. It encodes CASSYYQGGTGELFF.

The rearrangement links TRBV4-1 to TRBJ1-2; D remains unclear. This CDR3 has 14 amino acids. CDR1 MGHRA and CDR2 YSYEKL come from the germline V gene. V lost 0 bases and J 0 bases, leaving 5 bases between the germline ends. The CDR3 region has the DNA TGCGCCAGCAGCCAAGAGACTGCTAACTATGGCTACACCTTC. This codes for CASSQETANYGYTF.

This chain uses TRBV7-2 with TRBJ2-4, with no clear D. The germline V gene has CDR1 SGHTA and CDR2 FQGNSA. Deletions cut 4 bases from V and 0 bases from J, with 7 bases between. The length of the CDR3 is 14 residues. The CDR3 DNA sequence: TGTGCCAGCAGCTATATCTTAGCCAAAAACATTCAGTACTTC. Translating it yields CASSYILAKNIQYF. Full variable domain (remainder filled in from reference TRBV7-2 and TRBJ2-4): GAGVSQSPSNKVTEKGKDVELRCDPISGHTALYWYRQSLGQGLEFLIYFQGNSAPDKSGLPSDRFSAERTGGSVSTLTIQRTQQEDSAVYLCASSYILAKNIQYFGAGTRLSVL.

The CDR3 sequence: CASSLAWSRETQYF. The CDR3 region has the DNA TGCGCCAGCAGCTTGGCCTGGTCTCGGGAGACCCAGTACTTC. This chain links TRBV5-1 with TRBJ2-5; D is uncertain. CDR3 length equals 14 residues. Between the trimmed V and J ends, which lost 0 bases and 5 bases, there was a span of 11 bases. The germline V gene has CDR1 SGHRS and CDR2 YFSETQ.

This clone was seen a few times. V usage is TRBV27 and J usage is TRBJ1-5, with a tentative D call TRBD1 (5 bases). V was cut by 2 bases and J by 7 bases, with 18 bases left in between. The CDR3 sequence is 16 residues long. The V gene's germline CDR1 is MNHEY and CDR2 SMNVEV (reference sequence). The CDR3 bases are TGTGCCAGCAGTTTAGGGGGAGGCCGAGTGGGGCAGCCCCAGCATTTT. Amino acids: CASSLGGGRVGQPQHF.

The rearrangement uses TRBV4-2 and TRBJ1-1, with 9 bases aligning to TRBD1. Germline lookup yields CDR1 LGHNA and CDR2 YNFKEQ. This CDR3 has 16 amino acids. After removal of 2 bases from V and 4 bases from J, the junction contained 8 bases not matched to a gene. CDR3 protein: CASSQSQGAGGTEAFF. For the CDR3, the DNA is TGTGCCAGCAGCCAATCACAGGGGGCGGGCGGCACTGAAGCTTTCTTT.

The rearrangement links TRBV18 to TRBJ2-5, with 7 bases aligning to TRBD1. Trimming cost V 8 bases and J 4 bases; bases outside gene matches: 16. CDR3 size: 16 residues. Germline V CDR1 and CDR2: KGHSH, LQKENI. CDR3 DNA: TGTGCCAGCCCCCCCACAGGGGTGACATCTGGAGAGACCCAGTACTTC. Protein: CASPPTGVTSGETQYF. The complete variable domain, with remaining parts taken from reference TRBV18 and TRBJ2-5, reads NAGVMQNPRHLVRRRGQEARLRCSPMKGHSHVYWYRQLPEEGLKFMVYLQKENIIDESGMPKERFSAEFPKEGPSILRIQQVVRGDSAAYFCASPPTGVTSGETQYFGPGTRLLVL.

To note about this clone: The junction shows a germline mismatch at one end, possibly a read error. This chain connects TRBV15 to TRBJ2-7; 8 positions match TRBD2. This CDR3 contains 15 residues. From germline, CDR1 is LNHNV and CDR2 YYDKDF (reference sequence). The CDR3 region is CATRREAGGAYEQYF. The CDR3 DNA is TGTGCCACCAGAAGAGAGGCCGGGGGGGCCTACGAGCAGTACTTC.

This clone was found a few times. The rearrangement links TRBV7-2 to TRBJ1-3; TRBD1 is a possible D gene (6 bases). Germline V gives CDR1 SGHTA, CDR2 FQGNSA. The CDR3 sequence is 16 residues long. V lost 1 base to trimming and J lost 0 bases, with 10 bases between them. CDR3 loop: CASSLDGQPSGNTIYF. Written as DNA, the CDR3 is TGTGCCAGCAGCTTAGATGGACAGCCCTCTGGAAACACCATATATTTT. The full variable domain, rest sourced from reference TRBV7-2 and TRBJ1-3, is GAGVSQSPSNKVTEKGKDVELRCDPISGHTALYWYRQSLGQGLEFLIYFQGNSAPDKSGLPSDRFSAERTGGSVSTLTIQRTQQEDSAVYLCASSLDGQPSGNTIYFGEGSWLTVV.

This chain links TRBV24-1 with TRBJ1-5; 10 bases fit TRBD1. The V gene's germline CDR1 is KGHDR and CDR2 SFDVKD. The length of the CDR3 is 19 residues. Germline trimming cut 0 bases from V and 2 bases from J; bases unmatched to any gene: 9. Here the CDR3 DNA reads TGTGCCACCAGTGATTTGGGGACAGGGGACCCTTTAGGCAATCAGCCCCAGCATTTT. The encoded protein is CATSDLGTGDPLGNQPQHF.

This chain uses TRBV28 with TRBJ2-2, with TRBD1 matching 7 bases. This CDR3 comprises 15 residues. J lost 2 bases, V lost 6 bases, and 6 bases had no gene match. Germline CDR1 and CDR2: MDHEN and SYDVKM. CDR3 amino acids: CASRKGGANTGELFF. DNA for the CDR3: TGTGCCAGCAGGAAAGGGGGCGCTAACACCGGGGAGCTGTTTTTT.

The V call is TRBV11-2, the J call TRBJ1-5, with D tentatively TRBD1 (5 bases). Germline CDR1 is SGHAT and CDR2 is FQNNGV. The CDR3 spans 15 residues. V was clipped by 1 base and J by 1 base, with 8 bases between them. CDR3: CASSLVGGSNQPQHF. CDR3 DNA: TGTGCCAGCAGCTTAGTTGGGGGGAGCAATCAGCCCCAGCATTTT.

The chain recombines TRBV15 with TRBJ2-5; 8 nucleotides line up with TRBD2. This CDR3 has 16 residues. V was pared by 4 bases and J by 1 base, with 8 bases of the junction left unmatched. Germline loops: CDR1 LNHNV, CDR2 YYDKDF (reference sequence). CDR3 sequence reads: CATSIRTSLSQETQYF. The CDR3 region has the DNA TGTGCCACCAGCATCAGGACTAGCCTCTCCCAAGAGACCCAGTACTTC.

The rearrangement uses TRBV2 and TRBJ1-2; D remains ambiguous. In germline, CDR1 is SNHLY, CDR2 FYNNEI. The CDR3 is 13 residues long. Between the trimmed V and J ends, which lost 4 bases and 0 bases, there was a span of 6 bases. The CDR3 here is CASSGEANYGYTF. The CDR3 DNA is TGTGCCAGCAGTGGAGAAGCTAACTATGGCTACACCTTC. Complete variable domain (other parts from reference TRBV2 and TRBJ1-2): EPEVTQTPSHQVTQMGQEVILRCVPISNHLYFYWYRQILGQKVEFLVSFYNNEISEKSEIFDDQFSVERPDGSNFTLKIRSTKLEDSAMYFCASSGEANYGYTFGSGTRLTVV.

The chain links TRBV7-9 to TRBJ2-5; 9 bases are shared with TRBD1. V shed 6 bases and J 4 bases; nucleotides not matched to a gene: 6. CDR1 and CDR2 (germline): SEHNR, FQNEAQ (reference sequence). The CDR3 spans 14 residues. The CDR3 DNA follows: TGTGCCAGCAGTCCCACAGGGGGCGGAGAGACCCAGTACTTC. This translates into CASSPTGGGETQYF.

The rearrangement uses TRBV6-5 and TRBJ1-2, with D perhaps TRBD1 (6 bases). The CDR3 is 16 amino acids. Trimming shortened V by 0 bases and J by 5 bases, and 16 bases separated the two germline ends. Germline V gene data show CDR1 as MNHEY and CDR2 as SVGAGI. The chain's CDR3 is CASSYSIPGRGYGYTF. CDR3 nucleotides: TGTGCCAGCAGTTACTCGATCCCTGGCAGGGGTTATGGCTACACCTTC.

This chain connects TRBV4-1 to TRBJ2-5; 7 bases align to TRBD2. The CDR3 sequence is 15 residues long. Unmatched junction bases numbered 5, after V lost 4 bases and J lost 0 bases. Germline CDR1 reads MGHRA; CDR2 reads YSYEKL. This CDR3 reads CASSPNLADQETQYF. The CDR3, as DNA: TGCGCCAGCAGCCCTAACCTAGCGGACCAAGAGACCCAGTACTTC.

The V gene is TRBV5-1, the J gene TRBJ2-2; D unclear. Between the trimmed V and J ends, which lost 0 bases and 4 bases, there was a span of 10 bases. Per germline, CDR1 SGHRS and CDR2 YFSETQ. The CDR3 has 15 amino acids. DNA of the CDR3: TGCGCCAGCAGCTTGGCTCTCCGTCGCACCGGGGAGCTGTTTTTT. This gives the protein CASSLALRRTGELFF.

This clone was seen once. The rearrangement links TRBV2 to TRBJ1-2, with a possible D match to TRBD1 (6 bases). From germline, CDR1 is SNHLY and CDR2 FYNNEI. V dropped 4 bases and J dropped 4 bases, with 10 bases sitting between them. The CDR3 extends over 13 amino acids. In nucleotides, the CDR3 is TGTGCCAGCAGTGCCGACAGGCTCTATGGCTACACCTTC. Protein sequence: CASSADRLYGYTF.

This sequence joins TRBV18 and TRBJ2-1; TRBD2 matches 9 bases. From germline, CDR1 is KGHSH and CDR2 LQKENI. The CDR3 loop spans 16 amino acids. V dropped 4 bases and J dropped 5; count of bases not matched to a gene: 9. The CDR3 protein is CASSLSGTSYNNEQFF. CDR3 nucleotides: TGTGCCAGCTCACTTTCCGGGACTAGCTATAACAATGAGCAGTTCTTC.